Listed here are 7 T cell receptor beta chains from one sample, sequenced in a study of T cells in Graves' hyperthyroidism and ophthalmopathy. RNA transcripts gave rise to amplified TCR beta CDR3 regions. A first-round RT-PCR of the TCR CDR3 used the HTBI primer set. One entry per CDR3 protein, called by TCRdb with MiXCR from the multiplex PCR reads. Seen here are about 610,000 distinct CDR3 sequences, about 15% observed once, and the top ten hold around 4.5%. The sample was blood. The receptors here all came from a woman in her thirties or forties with Graves' ophthalmopathy.

In its sample, this clonotype was seen a few times. This sequence joins TRBV10-1 and TRBJ2-7; D tentatively reads TRBD1 or TRBD2 (6 bases each). Germline CDR1 reads WNHNN; CDR2 reads SYGVQD (reference sequence). Trimming shortened V by 4 bases and J by 2 bases, and 12 bases separated the two germline ends. This CDR3 is built from 14 residues. The CDR3 loop reads CASSATGAPYEQYF. The CDR3 DNA reads as TGCGCCAGCAGTGCGACGGGGGCCCCCTACGAGCAGTACTTC.

This chain joins TRBV27 and TRBJ1-2, with D possibly being TRBD1 (6 bases). In germline, CDR1 is MNHEY, CDR2 SMNVEV (reference sequence). V lost 5 bases, J lost 2 bases, and 15 bases lay in between. CDR3 size: 15 residues. The CDR3 here is CASSPPGTPNYGYTF. DNA of the CDR3: TGTGCCAGCAGTCCCCCCGGGACACCGAACTATGGCTACACCTTC.

The table lists this clonotype with many counts. The chain uses TRBV10-2 and TRBJ2-5; no reliable D call. CDR1 and CDR2 (germline): WSHSY, SAAADI. The CDR3 is made up of 11 amino acids. Trimming cost V 6 bases and J 5 bases, with 7 bases left between them. CDR3: CASSVAETQYF. CDR3 coding DNA: TGCGCCAGCAGCGTGGCGGAGACCCAGTACTTC.

This chain joins TRBV12-3 or TRBV12-4 and TRBJ1-2; D is unresolved. V lost 6 bases to trimming and J lost 4 bases, with 9 bases between them. The CDR3 spans 12 residues. CDR3 sequence (DNA): TGTGCCAGCAGCGGTCTGTCCTATGGCTACACCTTC. It specifies CASSGLSYGYTF.

This clonotype was counted at least ten times. The J gene is TRBJ2-7, the V gene TRBV15; no definite D call. The CDR3 runs 14 residues. Germline CDR1 reads LNHNV; CDR2 reads YYDKDF (reference sequence). Trimming took 0 bases from V and 0 from J, leaving 6 bases between them. The CDR3 region is CATSREVNSYEQYF. The CDR3, as DNA: TGTGCCACCAGCAGAGAAGTGAACTCCTACGAGCAGTACTTC.

This clonotype was picked up many times. The chain carries TRBV4-2 and TRBJ1-2; the D gene is possibly TRBD1 (5 bases). CDR3 length: 15 residues. The germline gives CDR1 LGHNA, CDR2 YNFKEQ. V dropped 3 bases and J dropped 7 bases, with 18 bases sitting between them. The CDR3 spells CASSQSQGGLGGYTF. Written as DNA, the CDR3 is TGTGCCAGCAGCCAGTCGCAGGGAGGGCTGGGTGGCTACACCTTC.

This clonotype has at least ten counts. J is TRBJ2-7 and V is TRBV4-1, with 10 bases aligning to TRBD2. Germline CDR1 is MGHRA and CDR2 is YSYEKL. This CDR3 is built from 15 residues. With V trimmed by 3 bases and J by 3 bases, 5 bases remained unmatched. The CDR3 region has the DNA TGCGCCAGCAGCCATTCTAGCGGGAGTATCTACGAGCAGTACTTC. Protein: CASSHSSGSIYEQYF.